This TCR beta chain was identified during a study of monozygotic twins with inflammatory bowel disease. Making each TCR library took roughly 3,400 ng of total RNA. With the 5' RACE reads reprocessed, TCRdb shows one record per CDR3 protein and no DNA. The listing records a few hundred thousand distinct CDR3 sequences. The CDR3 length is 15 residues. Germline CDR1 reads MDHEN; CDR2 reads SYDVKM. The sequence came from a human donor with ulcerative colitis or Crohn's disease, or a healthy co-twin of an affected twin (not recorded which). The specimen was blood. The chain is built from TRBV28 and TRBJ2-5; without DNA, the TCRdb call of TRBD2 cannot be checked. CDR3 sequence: CASSIPGLQGGTQYF.